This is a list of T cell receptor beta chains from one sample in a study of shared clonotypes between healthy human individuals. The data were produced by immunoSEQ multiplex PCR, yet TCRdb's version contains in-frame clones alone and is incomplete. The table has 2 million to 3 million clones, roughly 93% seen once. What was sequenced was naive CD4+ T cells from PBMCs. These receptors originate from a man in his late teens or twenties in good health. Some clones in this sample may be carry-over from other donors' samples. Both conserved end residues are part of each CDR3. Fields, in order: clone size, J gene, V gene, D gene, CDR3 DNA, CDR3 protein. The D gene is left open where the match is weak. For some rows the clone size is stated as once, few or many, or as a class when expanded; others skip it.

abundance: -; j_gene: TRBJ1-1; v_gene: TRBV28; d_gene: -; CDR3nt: TGTGCCAGCAGTTCCCCGGGACAACTTGAAGCTTTCTTT; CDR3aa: CASSSPGQLEAFF
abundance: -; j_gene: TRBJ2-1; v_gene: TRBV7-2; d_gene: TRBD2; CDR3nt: TGTGCCAGCAGCTTAATTTCTAGTAGCGGGGGGCAGTTCTTC; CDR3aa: CASSLISSSGGQFF
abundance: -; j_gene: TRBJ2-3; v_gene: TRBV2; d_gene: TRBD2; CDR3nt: TGTGCCGGACCCTTAGCGGGAGGGCAGACAGATACGCAGTATTTT; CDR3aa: CAGPLAGGQTDTQYF
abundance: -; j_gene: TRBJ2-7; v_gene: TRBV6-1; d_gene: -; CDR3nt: TGTGCCAGTACCGGGACATCCGCTGGTGAGCAGTACTTC; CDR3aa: CASTGTSAGEQYF
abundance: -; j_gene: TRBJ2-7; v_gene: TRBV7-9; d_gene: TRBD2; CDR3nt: TGTGCCAGCAGCTCGGCCAGTGATCGGGAGGGACCTTACGAGCAGTACTTC; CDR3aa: CASSSASDREGPYEQYF
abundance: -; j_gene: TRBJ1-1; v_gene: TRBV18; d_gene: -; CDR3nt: TGTGCCAGCTCACCAGAGGGTTTGGGAGTAGCTGAAGCTTTCTTT; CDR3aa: CASSPEGLGVAEAFF
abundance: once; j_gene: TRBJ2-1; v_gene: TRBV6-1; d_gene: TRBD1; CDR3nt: TGTGCCAGCAGTGCCGCTTTAACGGGACAGTTATACAATGAGCAGTTCTTC; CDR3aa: CASSAALTGQLYNEQFF
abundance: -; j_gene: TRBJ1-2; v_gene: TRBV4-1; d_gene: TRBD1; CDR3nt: TGCGCCAGCAGCCAAACCCCGGGACAGGGTAGACGAGGGCTCTATGGCTACACCTTC; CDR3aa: CASSQTPGQGRRGLYGYTF
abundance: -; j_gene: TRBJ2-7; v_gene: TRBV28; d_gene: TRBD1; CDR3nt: TGTGCCAGCAGTCTGGACAGGACCTACGAGCAGTACTTC; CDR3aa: CASSLDRTYEQYF
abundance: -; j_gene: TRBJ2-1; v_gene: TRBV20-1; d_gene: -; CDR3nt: TGCAGTGCCGGGGGTTACAATGAGCAGTTCTTC; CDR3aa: CSAGGYNEQFF
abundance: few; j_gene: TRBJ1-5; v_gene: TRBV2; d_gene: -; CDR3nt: TGTGCCAGCAGTGGGCAGGGGCACAGCAATCAGCCCCAGCATTTT; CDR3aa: CASSGQGHSNQPQHF
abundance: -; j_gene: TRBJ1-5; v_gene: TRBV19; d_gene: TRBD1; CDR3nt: TGTGCCAGTAGTACATTACCGGGACAGGGCAATCAGCCCCAGCATTTT; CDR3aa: CASSTLPGQGNQPQHF
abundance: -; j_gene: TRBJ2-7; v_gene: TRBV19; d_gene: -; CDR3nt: TGTGCCAGTAGTACCCGGGACCCCCACGAGCAGTACTTC; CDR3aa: CASSTRDPHEQYF
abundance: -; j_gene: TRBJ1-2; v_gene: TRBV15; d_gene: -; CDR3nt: TGTGCCACCAGCAGAGATAGCAAGGGGCCCAACTATGGCTACACCTTC; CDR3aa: CATSRDSKGPNYGYTF
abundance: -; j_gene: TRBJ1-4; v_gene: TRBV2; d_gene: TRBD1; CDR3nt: TGTGCCAGCAGTGGCGACAGGGGTGCCCTTAATGAAAAACTGTTTTTT; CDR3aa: CASSGDRGALNEKLFF
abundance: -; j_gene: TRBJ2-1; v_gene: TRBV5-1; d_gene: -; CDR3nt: TGCGCCAGCAGCCCCGGAGGCGGGCAGTACAATGAGCAGTTCTTC; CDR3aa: CASSPGGGQYNEQFF
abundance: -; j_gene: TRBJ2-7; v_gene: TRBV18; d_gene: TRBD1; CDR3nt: TGTGCCAGCAAAGACGGGACAGCAGATTACGAGCAGTACTTC; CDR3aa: CASKDGTADYEQYF
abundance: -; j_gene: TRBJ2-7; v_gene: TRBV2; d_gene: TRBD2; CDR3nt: TGTGCCAGCAGTGATCTGGCTAGCGGGAACGACGAGCAGTACTTC; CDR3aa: CASSDLASGNDEQYF
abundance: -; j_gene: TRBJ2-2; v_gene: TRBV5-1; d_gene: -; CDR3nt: TGCGCCAGCAGCTCCATTTCCCTAGCTTCCGGGGAGCTGTTTTTT; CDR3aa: CASSSISLASGELFF
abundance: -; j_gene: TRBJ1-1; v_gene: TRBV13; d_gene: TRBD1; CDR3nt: TGTGCCAGCAGCCCGGACAGGATGACTGAAGCTTTCTTT; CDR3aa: CASSPDRMTEAFF
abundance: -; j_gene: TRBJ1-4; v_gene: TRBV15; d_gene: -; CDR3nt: TGTGCCACCGCCCAGGGTACTAATGAAAAACTGTTTTTT; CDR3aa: CATAQGTNEKLFF
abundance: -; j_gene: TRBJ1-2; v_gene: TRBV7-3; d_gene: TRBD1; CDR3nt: TGTGCCAGCAGTCCAGGACAGGGAAACTATGGCTACACCTTC; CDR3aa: CASSPGQGNYGYTF
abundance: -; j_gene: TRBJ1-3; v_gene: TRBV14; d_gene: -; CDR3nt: TGTGCCAGCAGCCAATACCCACGTGGAGGAAACACCATATATTTT; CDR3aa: CASSQYPRGGNTIYF
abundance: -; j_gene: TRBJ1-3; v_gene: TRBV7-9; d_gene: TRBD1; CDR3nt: TGTGCCAGCAGCAAACCGGGACAGGGGATCGGAAACACCATATATTTT; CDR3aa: CASSKPGQGIGNTIYF
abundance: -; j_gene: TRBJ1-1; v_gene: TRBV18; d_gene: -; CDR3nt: TGTGCCAGCTCAACTACAGTCCTGAACACTGAAGCTTTCTTT; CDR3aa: CASSTTVLNTEAFF
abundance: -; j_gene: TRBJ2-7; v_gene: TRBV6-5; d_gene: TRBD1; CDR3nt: TGTGCCAGCCAAAGACAGGGGGGGGGCCCCTACGAGCAGTACTTC; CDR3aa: CASQRQGGGPYEQYF
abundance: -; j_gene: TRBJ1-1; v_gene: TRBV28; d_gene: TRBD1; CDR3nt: TGTGCCAGCAGTCAAGGGACAGGGGTGGGGAACACTGAAGCTTTCTTT; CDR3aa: CASSQGTGVGNTEAFF
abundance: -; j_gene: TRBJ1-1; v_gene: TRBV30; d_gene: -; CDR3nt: TGTGCCTGGAGTTTGGAGGCGAACACTGAAGCTTTCTTT; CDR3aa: CAWSLEANTEAFF
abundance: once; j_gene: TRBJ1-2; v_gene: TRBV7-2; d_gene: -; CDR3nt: TGTGCCAGCAGCTTGGGGGAGCACTATGGCTACACCTTC; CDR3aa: CASSLGEHYGYTF
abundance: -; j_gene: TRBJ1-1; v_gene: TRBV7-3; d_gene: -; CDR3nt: TGTGCCAGCAGCTTAACGGGGGCCACTGAAGCTTTCTTT; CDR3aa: CASSLTGATEAFF
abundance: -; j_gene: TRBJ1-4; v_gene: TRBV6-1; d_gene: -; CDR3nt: TGTGCCAGCAGTGAAAGAAGCCTACAGAGTCGCTATGAAAAACTGTTTTTT; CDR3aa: CASSERSLQSRYEKLFF